Presented here are 16 T cell receptor beta chains from one specimen sequenced in a study of T cell repertoires in cytomegalovirus infection. TCRdb itself ran the reads through MiXCR, one entry per CDR3 protein. This table holds approximately 170,000 distinct CDR3 sequences, about an eighth found once. Source material: PBMCs. Receptors were obtained from a human donor in good health (CMV status not recorded). Some clones in this sample may be carry-over from other donors' samples.

This clonotype has at least ten counts. The chain joins TRBV6-5 to TRBJ2-3; 7 nucleotides align to TRBD2. The CDR3 consists of 15 residues. Germline-derived CDR1 and CDR2 are MNHEY and SVGAGI. The junction had 7 bases not matched to a gene; V was cut back by 2 bases and J by 5 bases. The CDR3 protein is CASSYREGHKDTQYF. The CDR3 DNA reads as TGTGCCAGCAGTTACAGGGAGGGCCATAAAGATACGCAGTATTTT.

This clonotype was seen more than once but under ten times. V is TRBV28 and J is TRBJ2-3; TRBD2 aligns across 7 bases. Germline V gene sequence: CDR1 MDHEN, CDR2 SYDVKM. V was clipped by 2 bases and J by 4 bases; unmatched bases: 3. This CDR3 has 14 amino acids. This CDR3 is CASSLAGAPDTQYF. The DNA of the CDR3 is TGTGCCAGCAGTTTAGCGGGAGCCCCAGATACGCAGTATTTT.

The chain links TRBV7-9 to TRBJ2-2; TRBD1 matches 8 bases. The CDR3 has 15 amino acids. Unmatched junction bases numbered 3, after V lost 4 bases and J lost 2 bases. The germline V gene encodes CDR1 SEHNR and CDR2 FQNEAQ (reference sequence). The CDR3 here is CASSSDRDNTGELFF. CDR3 coding DNA: TGTGCCAGCAGCTCGGACAGGGACAACACCGGGGAGCTGTTTTTT.

This clonotype was detected only a few times. The chain has TRBV9 and TRBJ1-1, with a possible D match to TRBD1 (5 bases). The CDR3 has 15 residues. From germline, CDR1 is SGDLS and CDR2 YYNGEE. The V end lost 3 bases, the J end lost 2 bases, and 14 bases lay between the germline ends. CDR3 in DNA: TGTGCCAGCAGCGGGGGGACGATGGGCAACACTGAAGCTTTCTTT. As protein: CASSGGTMGNTEAFF.

This clonotype was detected ten times or more. The V call is TRBV28, the J call TRBJ1-3; D call uncertain. Germline assignment: CDR1 MDHEN and CDR2 SYDVKM. Between the trimmed V and J ends, which lost 7 bases and 4 bases, there was a span of 11 bases. This CDR3 is 13 amino acids long. CDR3 DNA: TGTGCCAGCACTCAGCGGTGGGGAAACACCATATATTTT. Encoded protein: CASTQRWGNTIYF.

This clonotype was seen at least ten times. The V and J genes are TRBV6-2 or TRBV6-3 and TRBJ2-7; D is tentatively TRBD1 or TRBD2 (7 bases each). Germline V CDR1 and CDR2: MNHEY, SVGEGT. The CDR3 has 19 amino acids. V was trimmed by 0 bases and J by 2 bases, leaving 23 bases between them. This chain's CDR3 is CASSYSNAGGAGKTYEQYF. CDR3 coding DNA: TGTGCCAGCAGTTACTCGAATGCAGGGGGAGCGGGAAAAACCTACGAGCAGTACTTC.

This clonotype was recorded many times. The chain carries TRBV6-2 or TRBV6-3 and TRBJ1-1; D ambiguous. The V end was cut by 2 bases, the J end by 5 bases, with 12 bases between. The CDR3 is 14 amino acids. Germline CDR1 MNHEY, CDR2 SVGEGT. CDR3 DNA: TGTGCCAGCAGTTACGTTCCGGGGTTGACTGAAGCTTTCTTT. Translating gives CASSYVPGLTEAFF.

This clonotype was detected ten times or more. The chain carries TRBV7-9 and TRBJ2-7, with 9 positions matching TRBD2. This CDR3 is 17 amino acids long. Germline trimming cut 6 bases from V and 0 bases from J; bases unmatched to any gene: 12. In germline, CDR1 is SEHNR, CDR2 FQNEAQ (reference sequence). The CDR3 DNA reads TGTGCCAGCAGACCGGGTAGCGGGGGCCCGCGCTCCTACGAGCAGTACTTC. Its translation: CASRPGSGGPRSYEQYF.

The rearrangement links TRBV7-8 to TRBJ1-2, with 8 nucleotides matching TRBD1. Per the germline V gene, CDR1 is SGHVS and CDR2 is FQNEAQ. After removal of 2 bases from V and 10 bases from J, the junction contained 15 bases not matched to a gene. This CDR3 region has 16 residues. The CDR3 DNA is TGTGCCAGCAGCTTATCCAATACAGGGGGAGGAGGCTACTACACCTTC. Translated, it gives CASSLSNTGGGGYYTF.

This clonotype was recorded many times. V and J are TRBV6-1 and TRBJ1-4; D is possibly TRBD1 (5 bases). Trimming stripped 6 bases from V and 8 bases from J, with 22 bases between. The CDR3 is 16 residues long. Germline CDR1 reads MNHNS; CDR2 reads SASEGT. The CDR3 DNA reads as TGTGCCAGCAGGAGCGGAGGGGCGCGATTAGAAGAAAAACTGTTTTTT. Its protein is CASRSGGARLEEKLFF.

This clonotype has ten or more counts. V gene TRBV15 combines with J gene TRBJ2-3; D is ambiguous. Trimming cost V 4 bases and J 6 bases, with 11 bases left between them. The length of the CDR3 is 13 residues. Germline V gene data show CDR1 as LNHNV and CDR2 as YYDKDF (reference sequence). This CDR3 reads CATSKRPPDTQYF. The CDR3 nucleotides read TGTGCCACCAGCAAAAGGCCCCCGGATACGCAGTATTTT. The entire variable domain, with the rest obtained from reference TRBV15 and TRBJ2-3, is as follows: DAMVIQNPRYQVTQFGKPVTLSCSQTLNHNVMYWYQQKSSQAPKLLFHYYDKDFNNEADTPDNFQSRRPNTSFCFLDIRSPGLGDTAMYLCATSKRPPDTQYFGPGTRLTVL.

J is TRBJ2-1 and V is TRBV4-3, with D possibly matching TRBD1 (5 bases). The CDR3 extends over 14 amino acids. With 3 bases removed from V and 8 bases from J, the gap between germline ends came to 14 bases. In germline, CDR1 is LGHNA, CDR2 YSLEER. The CDR3 bases are TGCGCCAGCAGCCACCCTGGGGCCTGGGATGAGCAGTTCTTC. It codes for CASSHPGAWDEQFF.

The genes are TRBV6-5 and TRBJ2-5; 11 bases map to TRBD2. V lost 2 bases to trimming and J lost 2 bases; unmatched junction nucleotides: 7. CDR1 MNHEY and CDR2 SVGAGI come from the germline V gene. CDR3 size: 17 residues. The CDR3 is CASSYAELAGAQETQYF. The CDR3 bases are TGTGCCAGCAGTTACGCCGAACTAGCGGGAGCTCAAGAGACCCAGTACTTC.

The chain carries TRBV6-8 and TRBJ2-7; D gene uncertain. Deletions cut 5 bases from V and 5 bases from J, with 16 bases between. There are 14 residues in the CDR3. Germline V gene lookup returns CDR1 MNHGY and CDR2 SAAAGT. CDR3 amino acids: CASSTGPRRDEQYF. DNA for the CDR3: TGTGCCAGCAGTACCGGACCGCGGAGAGACGAGCAGTACTTC.

This clonotype was detected only a few times. The chain combines TRBV11-3 with TRBJ2-2; D gene unclear. The V and J ends lost 5 bases and 0 bases respectively, with 13 bases between them. Looked up from germline, CDR1 is SGHNT and CDR2 is YENEEA. The CDR3 has 16 residues. The CDR3 is CASSHSWKTNTGELFF. The CDR3 nucleotides are TGTGCCAGCAGCCACTCTTGGAAGACGAACACCGGGGAGCTGTTTTTT.

This clonotype was counted only a few times. The chain joins TRBV15 to TRBJ2-5, with D perhaps matching TRBD1 or TRBD2 (5 bases each). The V end was cut by 3 bases, the J end by 4 bases, with 18 bases between. CDR3 size: 16 residues. Germline V gene sequence: CDR1 LNHNV, CDR2 YYDKDF (reference sequence). In nucleotides, the CDR3 is TGTGCCACCAGCAGTTGGTTGGAGGACAAACGAGAGACCCAGTACTTC. Amino acid sequence: CATSSWLEDKRETQYF.